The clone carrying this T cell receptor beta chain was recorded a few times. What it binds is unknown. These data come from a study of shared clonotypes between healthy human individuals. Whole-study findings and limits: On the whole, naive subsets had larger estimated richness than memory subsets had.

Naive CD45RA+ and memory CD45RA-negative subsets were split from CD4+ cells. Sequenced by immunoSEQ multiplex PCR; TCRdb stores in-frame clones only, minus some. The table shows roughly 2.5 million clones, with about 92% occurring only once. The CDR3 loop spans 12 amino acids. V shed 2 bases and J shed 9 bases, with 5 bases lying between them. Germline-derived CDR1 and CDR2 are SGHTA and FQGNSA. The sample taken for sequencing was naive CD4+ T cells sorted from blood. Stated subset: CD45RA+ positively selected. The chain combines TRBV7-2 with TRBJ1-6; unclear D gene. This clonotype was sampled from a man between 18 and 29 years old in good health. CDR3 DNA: TGTGCCAGCAGCTTACCCGTTTCACCCCTCCACTTT. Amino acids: CASSLPVSPLHF. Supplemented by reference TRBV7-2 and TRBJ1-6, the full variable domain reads GAGVSQSPSNKVTEKGKDVELRCDPISGHTALYWYRQSLGQGLEFLIYFQGNSAPDKSGLPSDRFSAERTGGSVSTLTIQRTQQEDSAVYLCASSLPVSPLHFGNGTRLTVT.